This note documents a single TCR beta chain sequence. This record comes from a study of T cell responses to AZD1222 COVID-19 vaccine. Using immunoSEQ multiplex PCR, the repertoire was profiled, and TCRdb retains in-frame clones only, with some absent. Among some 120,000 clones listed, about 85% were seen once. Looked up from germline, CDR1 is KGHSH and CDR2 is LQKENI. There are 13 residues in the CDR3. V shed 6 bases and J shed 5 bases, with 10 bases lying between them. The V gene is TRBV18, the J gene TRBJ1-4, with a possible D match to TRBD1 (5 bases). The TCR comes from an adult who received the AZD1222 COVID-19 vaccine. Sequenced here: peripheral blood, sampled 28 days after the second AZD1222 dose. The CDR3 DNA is TGTGCCAGCTCCAGCAGGGACAATGAAAAACTGTTTTTT. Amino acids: CASSSRDNEKLFF.